This T cell receptor beta chain was observed in a study of blood T cell repertoires in COVID-19. Germline assignment: CDR1 KGHDR and CDR2 SFDVKD. The CDR3 has 14 residues. V lost 5 bases and J 3 bases, leaving 9 bases between the germline ends. Sequencing was performed with immunoSEQ multiplex PCR; in TCRdb, only in-frame clones are kept and a portion is missing. The data contain tens of thousands of clones, 90% of them singletons. The origin of this receptor is a woman in her sixties or seventies with active COVID-19. The sample taken for sequencing was peripheral blood. The chain links TRBV24-1 to TRBJ2-2; no firm D call. CDR3 sequence reads: CATSGPRDTGELFF. DNA for the CDR3: TGTGCCACCAGTGGTCCCCGGGACACCGGGGAGCTGTTTTTT.